This T cell receptor (beta chain) appears in the sequencing data of a study of human T cells and chemical hapten exposure. Overall study context: Each week of the roughly 25-week study, patients had diphenylcyclopropenone applied to the scalp.

The time point: patch test 1, 2 weeks after DPC sensitization. Treatment denoted: therapeutic diphenylcyclopropenone sensitization with weekly scalp DPC. Germline CDR1 is MNHEY and CDR2 is SVGAGI. CDR3 length: 15 residues. The V gene lost 5 bases and the J gene lost 3 bases, with 15 bases spanning the gap. Of note for this clonotype: No antigen is known for it.

Authors' processing steps: Samples had a median of around 100,000 TCRs, ranging about 23,224 to 700,000. TCRdb ran MiXCR on the RACE reads and lists one entry per CDR3 protein. The V and J calls were not made by the authors but by TCRdb's processing. The repertoire holds approximately 90,000 distinct CDR3 sequences, with more than 9% as singletons. General study results and limits: Sensitization with DPC brought no change to TCRs above 1 in 1000 in frequency. Expanded TCRs produced significantly more large CDR3 similarity clusters than controls did.

V usage is TRBV6-5 and J usage is TRBJ2-3, with TRBD2 as a possible D gene (6 bases). Specimen: whole blood, collected in connection with sensitization to the hapten diphenylcyclopropenone (DPC). This TCR was recovered from a man aged 35 to 55 with alopecia areata. Some clones in this sample may be carry-over from other donors' samples. CDR3 DNA: TGTGCCAGCAGTAATGGGAGGTCGGGGACAGATACGCAGTATTTT. It codes for CASSNGRSGTDTQYF.